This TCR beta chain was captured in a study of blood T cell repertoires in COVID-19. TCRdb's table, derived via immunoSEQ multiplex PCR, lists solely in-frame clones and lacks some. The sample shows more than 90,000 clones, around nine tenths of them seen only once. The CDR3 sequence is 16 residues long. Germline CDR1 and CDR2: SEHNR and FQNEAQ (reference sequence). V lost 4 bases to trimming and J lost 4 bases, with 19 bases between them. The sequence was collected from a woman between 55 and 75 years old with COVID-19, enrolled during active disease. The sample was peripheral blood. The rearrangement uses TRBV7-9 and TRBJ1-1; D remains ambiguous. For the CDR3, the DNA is TGTGCCAGCAGCTCCGAGCGTTCGGGGAGTCTCACTGAAGCTTTCTTT. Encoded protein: CASSSERSGSLTEAFF.